This entry lists 10 T cell receptor beta chains sequenced from one sample in a study of response to subunit inactivated influenza vaccine. TCRdb called the RT-PCR reads again in MiXCR, with one record for every CDR3 protein. The sample lists roughly 170,000 distinct CDR3 sequences, around 9% occurring once. Source: non-naive T cells sorted from PBMCs, taken on the day of vaccination. The receptors stem from a man aged 50-59 years who received an inactivated influenza vaccine.

V gene TRBV7-9 combines with J gene TRBJ2-2; D is undetermined. Germline V gives CDR1 SEHNR, CDR2 FQNEAQ (reference sequence). Trimming stripped 3 bases from V and 1 base from J, with 9 bases between. CDR3 length: 15 residues. CDR3 DNA: TGTGCCAGCAGCTTGAGGACGGGGAACACCGGGGAGCTGTTTTTT. It translates to CASSLRTGNTGELFF.

The table lists this clonotype with many counts. The chain couples TRBV5-6 to TRBJ2-1; no reliable D call. CDR3 length equals 11 residues. Per germline, CDR1 SGHDT and CDR2 YYEEEE. The germline V and J ends were trimmed by 1 base and 8 bases, with 4 bases remaining between them. The CDR3 loop reads CASSLLHEQFF. The CDR3 region has the DNA TGTGCCAGCAGCTTGCTCCATGAGCAGTTCTTC.

This clonotype was counted ten times or more. The CDR3 nucleotides read TGTGCCAGCGGCTACAGGAGTTGGCAGTATTTT. Encoded protein: CASGYRSWQYF. The V gene is TRBV27, the J gene TRBJ2-3, with D perhaps matching TRBD1 (5 bases). The V gene's germline CDR1 is MNHEY and CDR2 SMNVEV (reference sequence). The V gene lost 8 bases and the J gene lost 11 bases, with 14 bases spanning the gap. The CDR3 runs 11 residues.

This clonotype was seen a handful of times. The V call is TRBV6-1, the J call TRBJ2-7; tentative D call: TRBD1 (6 bases). Germline-derived CDR1 and CDR2 are MNHNS and SASEGT. The CDR3 spans 14 residues. Trimming stripped 5 bases from V and 4 bases from J, with 15 bases between. CDR3 DNA: TGTGCCAGCAGTCGTGGGACATTGAAATACGAGCAGTACTTC. Amino acid sequence: CASSRGTLKYEQYF.

Many counts were recorded for this clonotype. The chain uses TRBV4-2 and TRBJ2-7, with D possibly matching TRBD2 (7 bases). V dropped 6 bases and J dropped 2 bases, with 17 bases sitting between them. This CDR3 is 15 amino acids long. Germline V gives CDR1 LGHNA, CDR2 YNFKEQ. CDR3 sequence reads: CASSRGASGPYEQYF. In nucleotides, the CDR3 is TGTGCCAGCAGTCGGGGGGCTAGCGGTCCCTACGAGCAGTACTTC.

The chain couples TRBV6-2 or TRBV6-3 to TRBJ2-7; 7 nucleotides agree with TRBD2. This CDR3 has 15 amino acids. Losses at the gene ends were 4 bases for V and 0 bases for J; bases not matched to a gene: 6. CDR1 and CDR2 from the germline V gene are MNHEY and SVGEGT. The CDR3 region is CASSSLGGISYEQYF. The DNA of the CDR3 is TGTGCCAGCAGTTCCCTGGGGGGGATCTCCTACGAGCAGTACTTC.

This clonotype was seen a few times. The chain uses TRBV20-1 and TRBJ2-3, with D possibly being TRBD1 (7 bases). CDR3 size: 16 residues. Germline CDR1 is DFQATT and CDR2 is SNEGSKA (reference sequence). V shed 5 bases and J shed 2 bases, with 20 bases lying between them. Written as DNA, the CDR3 is TGCAGTGCTGGCGGGACAGCGATTTTAAACACAGATACGCAGTATTTT. This gives the protein CSAGGTAILNTDTQYF.

This clonotype was detected a few times. This rearrangement joins TRBV29-1 to TRBJ1-1; D is possibly TRBD1 (5 bases). The CDR3 is made up of 12 amino acids. The germline gives CDR1 SQVTM, CDR2 ANQGSEA. V lost 7 bases to trimming and J lost 0 bases, with 9 bases between them. CDR3 bases: TGCAGCGCCGGGACGGTGAACACTGAAGCTTTCTTT. It is translated as CSAGTVNTEAFF.

This clonotype was detected a few times. The chain carries TRBV7-2 and TRBJ1-2; 10 nucleotides agree with TRBD1. The CDR3 length is 14 residues. Unmatched junction bases numbered 7, after V lost 5 bases and J lost 7 bases. Looked up from germline, CDR1 is SGHTA and CDR2 is FQGNSA. CDR3 DNA: TGTGCCAGCAGCCCTGACAGGGGGCACAGTGGCTACACCTTC. Encoded protein: CASSPDRGHSGYTF.

This clonotype was observed a few times. The chain uses TRBV9 and TRBJ2-1; 8 bases are shared with TRBD2. J was trimmed by 4 bases and V by 3 bases; bases with no gene match: 6. CDR1 SGDLS and CDR2 YYNGEE come from the germline V gene. There are 15 residues in the CDR3. The CDR3 sequence is CASSGGLGAYNEQFF. CDR3 sequence (DNA): TGTGCCAGCAGCGGGGGACTAGGGGCATACAATGAGCAGTTCTTC.